This TCR beta chain was recovered during a study of cytomegalovirus exposure and HLA in healthy donors. This clone was recorded only once. What it binds is not known. Findings and limits, study-wide: The study put 150 to 200 TCR beta chains on its list as cytomegalovirus-associated. Most TCR sequences were seen very rarely across donors, but some public TCRs occurred in many. The tendency of first-cohort TCR clusters to co-occur in the 120 or so validation repertoires emerged from a later analysis. The CMV antigen specificity of a few CMV-associated chains was confirmed through in vitro analysis.

The germline V gene encodes CDR1 SGHRS and CDR2 YFSETQ. Unmatched junction bases numbered 4, after V lost 7 bases and J lost 2 bases. The CDR3 is 13 residues long. The method was immunoSEQ multiplex PCR; TCRdb's version includes in-frame clones alone and lacks a portion of them. The repertoire consists of 150,000 to 200,000 clones, with approximately 86% occurring once and the leading ten covering around 2.4%. This TCR was sampled from a woman aged 18-29 years in good health and CMV-seronegative. Sample: PBMCs. This chain joins TRBV5-1 and TRBJ2-3, with 7 bases lining up with TRBD1. The CDR3: CASRTGDTDTQYF. CDR3 bases: TGCGCCAGCCGGACAGGTGACACAGATACGCAGTATTTT.